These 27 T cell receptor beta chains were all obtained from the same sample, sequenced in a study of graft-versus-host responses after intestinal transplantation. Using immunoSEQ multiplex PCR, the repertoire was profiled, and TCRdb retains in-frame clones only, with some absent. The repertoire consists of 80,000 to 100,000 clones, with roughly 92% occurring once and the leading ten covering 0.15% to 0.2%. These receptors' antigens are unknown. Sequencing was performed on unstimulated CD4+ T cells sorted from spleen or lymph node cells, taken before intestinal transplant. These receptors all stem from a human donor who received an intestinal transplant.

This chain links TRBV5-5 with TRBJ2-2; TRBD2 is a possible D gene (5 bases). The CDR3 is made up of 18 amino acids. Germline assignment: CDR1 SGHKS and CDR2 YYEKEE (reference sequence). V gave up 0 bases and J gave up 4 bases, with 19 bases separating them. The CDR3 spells CASSLGGSYSGGTGELFF. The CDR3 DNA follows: TGTGCCAGCAGCTTGGGGGGATCCTATTCTGGAGGCACCGGGGAGCTGTTTTTT.

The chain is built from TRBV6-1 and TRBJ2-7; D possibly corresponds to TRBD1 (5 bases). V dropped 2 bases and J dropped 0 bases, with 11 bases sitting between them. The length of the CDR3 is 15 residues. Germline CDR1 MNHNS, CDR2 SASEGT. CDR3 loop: CASSEKGWISYEQYF. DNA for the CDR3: TGTGCCAGCAGTGAAAAGGGGTGGATCTCCTACGAGCAGTACTTC.

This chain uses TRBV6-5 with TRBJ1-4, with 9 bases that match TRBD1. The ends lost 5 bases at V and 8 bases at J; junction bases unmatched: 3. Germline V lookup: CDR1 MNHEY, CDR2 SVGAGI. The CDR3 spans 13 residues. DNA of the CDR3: TGTGCCAGCAGTCGACAGGGGGGGGAAAAACTGTTTTTT. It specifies CASSRQGGEKLFF.

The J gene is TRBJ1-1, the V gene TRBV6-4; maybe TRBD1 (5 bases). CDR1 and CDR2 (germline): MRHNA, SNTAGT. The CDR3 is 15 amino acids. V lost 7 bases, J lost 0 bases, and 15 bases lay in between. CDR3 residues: CASKPEGRVNTEAFF. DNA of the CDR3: TGTGCCAGCAAACCGGAGGGCAGGGTGAACACTGAAGCTTTCTTT.

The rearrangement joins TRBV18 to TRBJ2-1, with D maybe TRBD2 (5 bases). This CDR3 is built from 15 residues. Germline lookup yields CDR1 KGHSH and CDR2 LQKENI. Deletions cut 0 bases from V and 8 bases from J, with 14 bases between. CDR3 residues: CASSPPRGQRHEQFF. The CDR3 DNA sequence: TGTGCCAGCTCACCACCCCGGGGTCAACGTCATGAGCAGTTCTTC.

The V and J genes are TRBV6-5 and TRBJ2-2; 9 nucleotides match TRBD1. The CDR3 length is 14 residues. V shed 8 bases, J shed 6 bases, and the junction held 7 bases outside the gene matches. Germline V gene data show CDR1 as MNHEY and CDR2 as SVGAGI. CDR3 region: CASWGQGGPGELFF. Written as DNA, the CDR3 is TGTGCCAGCTGGGGACAGGGTGGCCCCGGGGAGCTGTTTTTT.

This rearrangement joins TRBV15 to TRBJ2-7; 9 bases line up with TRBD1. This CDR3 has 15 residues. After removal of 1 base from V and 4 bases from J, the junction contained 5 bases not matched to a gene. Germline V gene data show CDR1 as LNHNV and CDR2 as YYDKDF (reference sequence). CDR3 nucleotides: TGTGCCACCAGCAGAGGGGACAGGGAGCTTTACGAGCAGTACTTC. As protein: CATSRGDRELYEQYF.

CDR3 DNA sequence: TGTGCCAGCAGTGAACTCAGGGGGACTGGGGCCAACGTCCTGACTTTC. It yields the protein CASSELRGTGANVLTF. V is TRBV27 and J is TRBJ2-6, with TRBD1 matching 7 bases. The CDR3 is made up of 16 amino acids. Germline trimming cut 5 bases from V and 2 bases from J; bases unmatched to any gene: 6. Germline assignment: CDR1 MNHEY and CDR2 SMNVEV (reference sequence).

The DNA for the CDR3 is TGTGCCAGCAGCTTAGGGACAGGGGGCCAAGAGACCCAGTACTTC. It yields the protein CASSLGTGGQETQYF. The chain couples TRBV7-7 to TRBJ2-5, with TRBD1 matching 10 bases. V was pared by 1 base and J by 1 base, with 0 bases of the junction left unmatched. There are 15 residues in the CDR3. CDR1 and CDR2 from the germline V gene are SSHAT and FNYEAQ (reference sequence).

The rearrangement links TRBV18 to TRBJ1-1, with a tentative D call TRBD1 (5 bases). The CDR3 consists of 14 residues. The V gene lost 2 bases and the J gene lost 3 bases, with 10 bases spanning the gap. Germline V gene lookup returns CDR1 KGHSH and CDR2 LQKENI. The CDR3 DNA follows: TGTGCCAGCTCACCATTGGGGGGGTACACTGAAGCTTTCTTT. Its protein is CASSPLGGYTEAFF. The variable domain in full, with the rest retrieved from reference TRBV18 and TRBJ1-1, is NAGVMQNPRHLVRRRGQEARLRCSPMKGHSHVYWYRQLPEEGLKFMVYLQKENIIDESGMPKERFSAEFPKEGPSILRIQQVVRGDSAAYFCASSPLGGYTEAFFGQGTRLTVV.

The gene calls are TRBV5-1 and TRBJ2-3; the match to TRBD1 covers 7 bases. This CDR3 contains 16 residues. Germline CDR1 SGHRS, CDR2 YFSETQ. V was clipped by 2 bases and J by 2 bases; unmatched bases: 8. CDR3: CASSLRNRGITDTQYF. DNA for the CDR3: TGCGCCAGCAGCTTAAGGAACAGGGGCATCACAGATACGCAGTATTTT. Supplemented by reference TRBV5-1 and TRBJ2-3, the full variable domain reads KAGVTQTPRYLIKTRGQQVTLSCSPISGHRSVSWYQQTPGQGLQFLFEYFSETQRNKGNFPGRFSGRQFSNSRSEMNVSTLELGDSALYLCASSLRNRGITDTQYFGPGTRLTVL.

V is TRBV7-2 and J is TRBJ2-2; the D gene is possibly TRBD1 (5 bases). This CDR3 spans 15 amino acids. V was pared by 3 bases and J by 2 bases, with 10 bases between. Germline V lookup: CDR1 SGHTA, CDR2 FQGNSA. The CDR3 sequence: CASSLVQVNTGELFF. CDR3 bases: TGTGCCAGCAGCTTGGTACAGGTTAACACCGGGGAGCTGTTTTTT.

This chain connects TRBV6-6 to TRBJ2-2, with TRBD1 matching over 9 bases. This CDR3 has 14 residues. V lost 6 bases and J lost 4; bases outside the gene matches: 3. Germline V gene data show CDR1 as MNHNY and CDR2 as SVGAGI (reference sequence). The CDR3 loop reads CASSRQGGTGELFF. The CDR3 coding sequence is TGTGCCAGCAGCCGACAGGGGGGCACCGGGGAGCTGTTTTTT.

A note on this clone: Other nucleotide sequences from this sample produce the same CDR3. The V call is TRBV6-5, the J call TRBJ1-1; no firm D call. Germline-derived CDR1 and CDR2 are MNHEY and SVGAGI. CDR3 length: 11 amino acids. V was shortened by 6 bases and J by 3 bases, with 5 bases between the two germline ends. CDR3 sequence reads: CASSSYTEAFF. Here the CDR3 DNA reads TGTGCCAGCAGCTCCTACACTGAAGCTTTCTTT.

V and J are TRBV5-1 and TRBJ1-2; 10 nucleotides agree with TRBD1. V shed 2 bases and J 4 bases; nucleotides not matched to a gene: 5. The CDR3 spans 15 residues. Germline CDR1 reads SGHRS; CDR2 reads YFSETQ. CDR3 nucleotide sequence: TGCGCCAGCAGCTTCGACAGGGGGCGCGGCTATGGCTACACCTTC. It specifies CASSFDRGRGYGYTF.

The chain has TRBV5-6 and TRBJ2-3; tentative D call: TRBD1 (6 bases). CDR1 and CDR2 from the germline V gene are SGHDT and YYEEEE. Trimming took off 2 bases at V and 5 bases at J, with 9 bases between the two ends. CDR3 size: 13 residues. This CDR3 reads CASSFPGVDTQYF. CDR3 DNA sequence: TGTGCCAGCAGCTTCCCAGGGGTAGATACGCAGTATTTT.

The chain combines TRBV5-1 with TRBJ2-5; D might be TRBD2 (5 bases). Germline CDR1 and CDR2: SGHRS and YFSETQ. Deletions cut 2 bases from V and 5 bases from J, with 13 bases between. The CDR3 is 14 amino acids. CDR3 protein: CASSFRELWETQYF. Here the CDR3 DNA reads TGCGCCAGCAGCTTTAGGGAGTTATGGGAGACCCAGTACTTC. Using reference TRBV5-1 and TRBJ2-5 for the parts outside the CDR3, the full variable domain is KAGVTQTPRYLIKTRGQQVTLSCSPISGHRSVSWYQQTPGQGLQFLFEYFSETQRNKGNFPGRFSGRQFSNSRSEMNVSTLELGDSALYLCASSFRELWETQYFGPGTRLLVL.

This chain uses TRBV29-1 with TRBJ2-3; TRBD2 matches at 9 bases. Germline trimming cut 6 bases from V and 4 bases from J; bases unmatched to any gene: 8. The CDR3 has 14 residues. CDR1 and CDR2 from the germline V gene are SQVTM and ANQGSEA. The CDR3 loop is CSVSSGSQADTQYF. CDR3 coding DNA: TGCAGCGTCAGTAGCGGGAGTCAAGCAGATACGCAGTATTTT.

CDR3: CAWSRRQTYNEQFF. Written as DNA, the CDR3 is TGTGCCTGGAGTAGGAGGCAGACGTACAATGAGCAGTTCTTC. The chain is built from TRBV30 and TRBJ2-1, with D tentatively TRBD2 (5 bases). Germline V gene data show CDR1 as GTSNPN and CDR2 as SVGIG (reference sequence). CDR3 size: 14 residues. V was clipped by 2 bases and J by 4 bases, with 12 bases between them.

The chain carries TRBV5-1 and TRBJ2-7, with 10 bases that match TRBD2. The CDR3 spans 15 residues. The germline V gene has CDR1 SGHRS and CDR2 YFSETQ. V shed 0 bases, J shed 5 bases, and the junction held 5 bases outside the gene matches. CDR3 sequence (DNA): TGCGCCAGCAGCTTGGCGCTAGCGGGAGCCAACGAGCAGTACTTC. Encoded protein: CASSLALAGANEQYF.

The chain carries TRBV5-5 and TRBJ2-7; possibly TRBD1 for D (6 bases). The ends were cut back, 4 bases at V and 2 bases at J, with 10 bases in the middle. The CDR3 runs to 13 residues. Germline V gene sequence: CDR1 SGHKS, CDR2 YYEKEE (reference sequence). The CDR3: CASSGPGAYEQYF. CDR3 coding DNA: TGTGCCAGCAGCGGGCCAGGGGCCTACGAGCAGTACTTC. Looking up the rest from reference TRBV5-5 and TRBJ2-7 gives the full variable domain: DAGVTQSPTHLIKTRGQQVTLRCSPISGHKSVSWYQQVLGQGPQFIFQYYEKEERGRGNFPDRFSARQFPNYSSELNVNALLLGDSALYLCASSGPGAYEQYFGPGTRLTVT.

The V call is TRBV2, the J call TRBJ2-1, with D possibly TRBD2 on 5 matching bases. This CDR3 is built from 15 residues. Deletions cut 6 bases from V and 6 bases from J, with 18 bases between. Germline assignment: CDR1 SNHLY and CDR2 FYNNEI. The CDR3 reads CASRIGPGSANEQFF. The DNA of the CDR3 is TGTGCCAGCAGGATAGGACCGGGTAGCGCCAATGAGCAGTTCTTC.

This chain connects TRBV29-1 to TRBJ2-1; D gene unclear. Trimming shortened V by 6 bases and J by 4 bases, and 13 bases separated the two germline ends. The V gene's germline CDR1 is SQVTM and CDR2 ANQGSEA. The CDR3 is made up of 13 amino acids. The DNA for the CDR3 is TGCAGCGTCGCCCCTCCTAATTACAATGAGCAGTTCTTC. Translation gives CSVAPPNYNEQFF.

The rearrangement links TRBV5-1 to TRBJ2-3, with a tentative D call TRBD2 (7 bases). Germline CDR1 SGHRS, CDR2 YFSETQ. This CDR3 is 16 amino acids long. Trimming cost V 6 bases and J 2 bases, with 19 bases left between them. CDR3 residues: CASTGGQATYTDTQYF. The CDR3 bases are TGCGCCAGCACCGGGGGGCAGGCGACCTACACAGATACGCAGTATTTT.

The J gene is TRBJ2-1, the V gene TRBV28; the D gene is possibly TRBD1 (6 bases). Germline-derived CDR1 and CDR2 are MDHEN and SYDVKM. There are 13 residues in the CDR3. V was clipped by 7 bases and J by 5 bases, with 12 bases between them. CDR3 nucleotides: TGTGCCAGCAACAAACAGGGAAACAATGAGCAGTTCTTC. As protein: CASNKQGNNEQFF.

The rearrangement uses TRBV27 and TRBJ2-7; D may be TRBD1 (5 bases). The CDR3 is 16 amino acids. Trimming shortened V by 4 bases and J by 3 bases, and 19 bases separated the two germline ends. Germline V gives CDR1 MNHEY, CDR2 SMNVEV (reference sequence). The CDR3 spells CASSYGAGFPLYEQYF. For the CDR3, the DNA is TGTGCCAGCAGTTACGGTGCAGGGTTCCCCCTCTACGAGCAGTACTTC.

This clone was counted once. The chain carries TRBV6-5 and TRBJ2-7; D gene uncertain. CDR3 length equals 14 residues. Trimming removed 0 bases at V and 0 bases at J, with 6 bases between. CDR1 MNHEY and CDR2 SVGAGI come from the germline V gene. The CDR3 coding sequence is TGTGCCAGCAGTTACTCGTACTCCTCCTACGAGCAGTACTTC. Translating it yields CASSYSYSSYEQYF.